This record covers a single T cell receptor (beta chain). Its antigen is unknown. CDR3 size: 15 residues. The germline V gene has CDR1 SGHRS and CDR2 YFSETQ. V lost 0 bases to trimming and J lost 0 bases, with 9 bases between them. This sample was included in a study of a mutant IDH1 vaccine in newly diagnosed glioma. Study-level results: Pseudoprogression seemed unrelated to changes in top peripheral T cell clonotypes.

The sample's time point: week 35, safety follow-up. Vaccinated patients received 300 ug of mutant IDH1 20-mer peptide per dose, with topical imiquimod. Sequencing used immunoSEQ multiplex PCR; TCRdb keeps in-frame clones, though not all of them. This table has 25,000 to 30,000 clones, around 80% appearing once. The sequences come from PBMCs, collected from a glioma patient whose treatment included an IDH1 peptide vaccine. The chain couples TRBV5-1 to TRBJ1-1; D is uncertain. The sequence derives from a man aged 50 to 60 with glioma. The CDR3 DNA reads TGCGCCAGCAGCTTGGATCCCGCTATGAACACTGAAGCTTTCTTT. It encodes CASSLDPAMNTEAFF.